These 9 T cell receptor beta chains were all obtained from the same sample, sequenced in a study of memory CD4+ T cells and cytomegalovirus serostatus. Single viable CD3+CD4+CD8-CD45RO+ cells were sorted as the memory CD4+ T cells. Using immunoSEQ multiplex PCR, the repertoire was profiled, and TCRdb retains in-frame clones only, with some absent. The table lists over 75,000 clones, under 90% of them singletons. The sample consisted of memory CD4+ T cells from blood. These receptors came from an adult in good health and CMV-seropositive.

The chain couples TRBV7-9 to TRBJ2-5; 7 positions match TRBD1. J was trimmed by 4 bases and V by 4 bases; bases with no gene match: 3. Germline CDR1 and CDR2: SEHNR and FQNEAQ (reference sequence). This CDR3 is built from 13 residues. CDR3: CASSYRQGETQYF. In nucleotides, the CDR3 is TGTGCCAGCAGCTACCGACAGGGAGAGACCCAGTACTTC.

The chain has TRBV7-8 and TRBJ2-2; 10 bases are shared with TRBD2. With V trimmed by 7 bases and J by 3 bases, 5 bases remained unmatched. The CDR3 length is 15 residues. Germline values: CDR1 SGHVS, CDR2 FQNEAQ. The CDR3 bases are TGTGCCAGCAACCCAGCGGGAGGGTACACCGGGGAGCTGTTTTTT. Translating it yields CASNPAGGYTGELFF.

The chain couples TRBV5-4 to TRBJ2-7; TRBD2 might be the D (5 bases). Trimming pared 3 bases from V and 9 bases from J, leaving 16 bases between. CDR1 and CDR2 from the germline V gene are SGHNT and YYREEE (reference sequence). The CDR3 contains 13 residues. The CDR3 sequence is CASSSEVGGPQYF. For the CDR3, the DNA is TGTGCCAGCAGCTCGGAGGTGGGTGGCCCGCAGTACTTC.

This chain links TRBV6-1 with TRBJ1-6; D possibly corresponds to TRBD1 (5 bases). Germline CDR1 reads MNHNS; CDR2 reads SASEGT. Trimming stripped 6 bases from V and 6 bases from J, with 15 bases between. This CDR3 region has 15 residues. DNA for the CDR3: TGTGCCAGCAGGGCCGCAGGGTCCACTAATTCACCCCTCCACTTT. It translates to CASRAAGSTNSPLHF.

This CDR3 is CASSEAPSRDRVHQPQHF. The DNA for the CDR3 is TGTGCCAGCAGTGAAGCCCCAAGCCGGGACAGGGTGCATCAGCCCCAGCATTTT. The gene calls are TRBV6-1 and TRBJ1-5; 9 bases line up with TRBD1. V was clipped by 0 bases and J by 5 bases; unmatched bases: 11. There are 18 residues in the CDR3. CDR1 MNHNS and CDR2 SASEGT come from the germline V gene.

Here the CDR3 DNA reads TGCGCCAGCAGCCCGGGACAGGGGTTCACCGGGGAGCTGTTTTTT. This encodes CASSPGQGFTGELFF. The chain uses TRBV4-1 and TRBJ2-2; 10 bases align to TRBD1. The CDR3 totals 15 residues. CDR1 and CDR2 from the germline V gene are MGHRA and YSYEKL. The J segment lost 4 bases and the V segment lost 4 bases, leaving 3 bases of the junction unmatched.

The genes are TRBV30 and TRBJ2-3, with D possibly TRBD2 on 6 matching bases. CDR1 GTSNPN and CDR2 SVGIG come from the germline V gene (reference sequence). The V end was cut by 3 bases, the J end by 3 bases, with 13 bases between. This CDR3 comprises 14 residues. The CDR3: CAWSGGLGTDTQYF. CDR3 nucleotides: TGTGCCTGGAGCGGGGGTCTAGGAACAGATACGCAGTATTTT.

V is TRBV11-2 and J is TRBJ2-7; TRBD2 agrees at 10 bases. Germline V gene lookup returns CDR1 SGHAT and CDR2 FQNNGV. J lost 2 bases, V lost 2 bases, and 15 bases had no gene match. The CDR3 consists of 19 residues. The CDR3 spells CASSLTAGTSGTYAYEQYF. The CDR3 DNA reads TGTGCCAGCAGCTTAACCGCGGGCACTAGCGGGACCTATGCCTACGAGCAGTACTTC.

The chain couples TRBV6-1 to TRBJ2-1, with unresolved D. Germline CDR1 is MNHNS and CDR2 is SASEGT. There are 13 residues in the CDR3. Trimming removed 5 bases at V and 2 bases at J, with 7 bases between. The CDR3 here is CASSHKAYNEQFF. The CDR3 DNA reads TGTGCCAGCAGTCACAAAGCCTACAATGAGCAGTTCTTC.